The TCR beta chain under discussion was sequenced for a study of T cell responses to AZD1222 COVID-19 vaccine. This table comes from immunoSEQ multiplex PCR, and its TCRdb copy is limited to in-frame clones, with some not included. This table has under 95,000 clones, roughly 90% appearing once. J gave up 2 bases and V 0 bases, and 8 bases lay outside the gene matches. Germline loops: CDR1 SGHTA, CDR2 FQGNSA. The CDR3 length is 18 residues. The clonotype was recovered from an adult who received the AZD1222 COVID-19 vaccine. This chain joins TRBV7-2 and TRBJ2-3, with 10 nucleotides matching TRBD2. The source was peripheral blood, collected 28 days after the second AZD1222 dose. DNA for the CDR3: TGTGCCAGCAGCTTAGCGCAAATTAGCGGGGGGCTCACAGATACGCAGTATTTT. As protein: CASSLAQISGGLTDTQYF. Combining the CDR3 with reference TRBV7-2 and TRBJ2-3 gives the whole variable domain GAGVSQSPSNKVTEKGKDVELRCDPISGHTALYWYRQSLGQGLEFLIYFQGNSAPDKSGLPSDRFSAERTGGSVSTLTIQRTQQEDSAVYLCASSLAQISGGLTDTQYFGPGTRLTVL.